This TCR beta chain was profiled in a study of regulatory T cells in long-lasting Graves disease. Study context: Persistent cases were those of Graves' disease that involved over 5 years of antithyroid drugs with positive TSH receptor antibodies.

Noted time point: persistent/refractory GD, antithyroid drugs over 5 years with positive TRAb. Generation of the TCR library employed RNA extracted from PBMCs. This CDR3 comprises 14 residues. The V gene lost 5 bases and the J gene lost 1 base, with 9 bases spanning the gap. In germline, CDR1 is ENHRY, CDR2 SYGVKD. Study-level findings and limits: Clonotypes that were public and shared totalled a few thousand in persistent patients versus 850 to 1,000 in new patients. When disease was persistent, TRBV28, TRBJ1-2 and TRBJ2-5 were the favored segments.

For TCR beta, libraries came from iRepertoire HTBI primers and Arm-PCR of CDR3 regions. TCRdb itself ran the multiplex PCR reads through MiXCR, one entry per CDR3 protein. The table includes 400,000 to 450,000 distinct CDR3 sequences, around 22% detected once. This clonotype occurred a few times. No antigen is known for it. V is TRBV10-3 and J is TRBJ1-3, with a possible D match to TRBD1 (6 bases). This receptor was obtained from a female donor with Graves disease. The sequenced sample was peripheral blood mononuclear cells (PBMCs), obtained when the disease was refractory, from a patient treated with antithyroid drugs. The CDR3 DNA sequence: TGTGCCATCAGTTCAGGGGATTCTGGAAACACCATATATTTT. As protein: CAISSGDSGNTIYF.